The next 7 T cell receptor beta chains were all read from a single sample in a study of cytomegalovirus exposure and HLA in healthy donors. The study ran its PCR with 60 Vbeta and 13 Jbeta primers. Profiled with immunoSEQ multiplex PCR; TCRdb holds only in-frame clones, not every one. This sample contains 40,000 to 50,000 clones. Specimen: PBMCs. The source is a woman between 40 and 55 years old in good health and CMV-seronegative.

This sequence joins TRBV28 and TRBJ2-5, with unresolved D. The CDR3 covers 13 residues. Germline CDR1 and CDR2: MDHEN and SYDVKM. V dropped 3 bases and J dropped 4 bases, with 9 bases sitting between them. DNA for the CDR3: TGTGCCAGCAGTTTTGTTTTGGCAGAGACCCAGTACTTC. This sequence encodes CASSFVLAETQYF.

The V call is TRBV27, the J call TRBJ2-7, with TRBD1 matching 11 bases. The germline V gene encodes CDR1 MNHEY and CDR2 SMNVEV (reference sequence). V trimming: 4 bases; J trimming: 7 bases; junction bases outside the gene matches: 6. CDR3 length: 14 amino acids. CDR3 sequence: CASSSGTGGREQYF. Written as DNA, the CDR3 is TGTGCCAGCAGTTCGGGGACAGGGGGGCGGGAGCAGTACTTC.

This chain connects TRBV28 to TRBJ2-1, with D possibly TRBD2 on 6 matching bases. V was clipped by 4 bases and J by 6 bases, with 13 bases between them. The CDR3 covers 14 residues. Germline CDR1 reads MDHEN; CDR2 reads SYDVKM. The CDR3 DNA follows: TGTGCCAGCAGTTACCCCGGACTAAGCAATGAGCAGTTCTTC. Translating it yields CASSYPGLSNEQFF.

The V call is TRBV10-2, the J call TRBJ2-7; 13 positions match TRBD2. There are 15 residues in the CDR3. With V trimmed by 2 bases and J by 7 bases, 5 bases remained unmatched. Germline lookup yields CDR1 WSHSY and CDR2 SAAADI. The CDR3: CASSETSGRALEQYF. For the CDR3, the DNA is TGCGCCAGCAGTGAGACTAGCGGGAGGGCGCTAGAGCAGTACTTC.

V is TRBV4-3 and J is TRBJ2-1; TRBD1 agrees at 7 bases. After removal of 1 base from V and 1 base from J, the junction contained 7 bases not matched to a gene. The germline V gene has CDR1 LGHNA and CDR2 YSLEER. This CDR3 contains 17 residues. The CDR3 DNA follows: TGCGCCAGCAGCCAAGTAGGCACAGGGGATTCCTACAATGAGCAGTTCTTC. Its protein product is CASSQVGTGDSYNEQFF.

For the CDR3, the DNA is TGTGCCAGCAGCTTCGTAAGTCTAGCGGGACCCGAGCAGTACTTC. This gives the protein CASSFVSLAGPEQYF. The rearrangement joins TRBV7-9 to TRBJ2-7, with 9 bases fitting TRBD2. This CDR3 is 15 amino acids long. V lost 3 bases, J lost 6 bases, and 9 bases stayed unmatched. Germline V gene sequence: CDR1 SEHNR, CDR2 FQNEAQ (reference sequence).

The chain has TRBV5-6 and TRBJ1-2, with TRBD1 matching 9 bases. J lost 4 bases, V lost 4 bases, and 5 bases had no gene match. Germline V gives CDR1 SGHDT, CDR2 YYEEEE. The CDR3 contains 14 residues. CDR3 sequence (DNA): TGTGCCAGCAGCCAGGGACAGGGAATCTATGGCTACACCTTC. Translation: CASSQGQGIYGYTF.